The clone carrying this T cell receptor beta chain was recorded once. Trimming pared 2 bases from V and 3 bases from J, leaving 6 bases between. Germline-derived CDR1 and CDR2 are SGHRS and YFSETQ. The CDR3 is made up of 14 amino acids. These data are taken from a study of blood T cell repertoires in COVID-19. The wider study: Specimens from acute and convalescent COVID-19 originated in the United States, Italy and Spain. Nucleic acid was either cDNA or gDNA, and it came from T cells, B-cell-depleted T cells, or PBMCs.

Original methodology: Estimated nucleated cell counts came from reference gene primer amplification. Sequenced by immunoSEQ multiplex PCR; TCRdb stores in-frame clones only, minus some. The D gene and trimming were derived from the DNA, and the V and J assignments and clone size from that table. The table lists over 60,000 clones, 92% of them singletons. The TCR was taken from a human donor in a cohort sampled during active COVID-19. This chain joins TRBV5-1 and TRBJ2-6, with TRBD2 as a possible D gene (5 bases). Material: peripheral blood. As DNA, the CDR3 is TGCGCCAGCAGCTTCCGGGATGGGGCCAACGTCCTGACTTTC. It specifies CASSFRDGANVLTF. Full variable domain (remainder filled in from reference TRBV5-1 and TRBJ2-6): KAGVTQTPRYLIKTRGQQVTLSCSPISGHRSVSWYQQTPGQGLQFLFEYFSETQRNKGNFPGRFSGRQFSNSRSEMNVSTLELGDSALYLCASSFRDGANVLTFGAGSRLTVL.